These T cell receptor beta chains were read from a single sample in a study of early stage breast cancer tumors. The assay was immunoSEQ multiplex PCR, and TCRdb's table has in-frame clones only and misses some. The table includes about 72,000 clones, around four fifths detected once. The sequenced sample consisted of blood. Every receptor here comes from a person in their sixties or seventies with breast cancer. Each CDR3 is given with its conserved first and last residue. The D gene is left open where the match is weak. The size of a clone is reported for some rows only, either as once, few or many, or as a class for expanded clones.

clone size	D gene	J gene	V gene	CDR3 protein	CDR3 DNA
NA	NA	TRBJ1-5	TRBV7-2	CASSTTENSYNQPQHF	TGTGCCAGCAGCACCACGGAGAACTCTTACAATCAGCCCCAGCATTTT
NA	NA	TRBJ1-3	TRBV9	CASSVRGNSGNTIYF	TGTGCCAGCAGCGTCCGGGGCAACTCTGGAAACACCATATATTTT
NA	NA	TRBJ2-1	TRBV14	CASSPRDDNEQFF	TGTGCCAGCAGCCCCCGGGACGACAATGAGCAGTTCTTC
NA	NA	TRBJ2-5	TRBV18	CASSSTSIQETQYF	TGTGCCAGCTCATCCACGAGCATACAAGAGACCCAGTACTTC
NA	NA	TRBJ1-1	TRBV9	CASSLGGRTEAFF	TGTGCCAGCAGCCTTGGGGGGAGGACTGAAGCTTTCTTT
NA	NA	TRBJ2-5	TRBV11-2	CASSLGWAWSQETQYF	TGTGCCAGCAGCTTAGGGTGGGCATGGTCCCAAGAGACCCAGTACTTC
few	TRBD2	TRBJ2-7	TRBV4-1	CASSKVPGTSGSYEQYF	TGCGCCAGCAGCAAGGTCCCCGGGACTAGTGGATCCTACGAGCAGTACTTC
NA	NA	TRBJ1-5	TRBV6-5	CASTPRRGQPQHF	TGTGCCAGCACACCGCGAAGGGGTCAGCCCCAGCATTTT
NA	TRBD1	TRBJ1-2	TRBV7-8	CASSPRGPEGYTF	TGTGCCAGCAGCCCCAGGGGGCCGGAGGGCTACACCTTC
NA	NA	TRBJ2-7	TRBV11-2	CASSLIRGPGYEQYF	TGTGCCAGCAGCTTAATCCGGGGGCCGGGTTACGAGCAGTACTTC
NA	NA	TRBJ2-1	TRBV15	CATSREGGVADNEQFF	TGTGCCACCAGCAGAGAAGGAGGGGTTGCGGACAATGAGCAGTTCTTC
NA	NA	TRBJ1-1	TRBV7-9	CASSLRALNTEAFF	TGTGCCAGCAGCTTAAGGGCTTTGAACACTGAAGCTTTCTTT
NA	NA	TRBJ2-5	TRBV30	CAWSVGSRETQYF	TGTGCCTGGAGTGTAGGTAGCCGAGAGACCCAGTACTTC
NA	NA	TRBJ2-2	TRBV6-5	CASSRGGELFF	TGTGCCAGCAGCCGGGGCGGGGAGCTGTTTTTT
NA	TRBD1	TRBJ2-1	TRBV12-5	CARQGNNEQFF	TGTGCTCGACAGGGCAACAATGAGCAGTTCTTC
NA	NA	TRBJ1-2	TRBV7-9	CASSLGGGYGYTF	TGTGCCAGCAGCTTAGGAGGGGGCTATGGCTACACCTTC
NA	NA	TRBJ2-1	TRBV9	CASSPGERSTSKDEQFF	TGTGCCAGCAGCCCAGGGGAGCGCTCTACTTCCAAGGATGAGCAGTTCTTC
NA	TRBD2	TRBJ2-1	TRBV19	CASSITWTSNNEQFF	TGTGCCAGTAGTATCACCTGGACTAGCAACAATGAGCAGTTCTTC
NA	TRBD1	TRBJ1-1	TRBV5-4	CASSPGQGRAGAEAFF	TGTGCCAGCAGCCCTGGACAGGGCCGCGCGGGGGCTGAAGCTTTCTTT
few	NA	TRBJ1-2	TRBV19	CASTGVGNDYRYTF	TGTGCCAGTACTGGAGTAGGAAACGACTATCGCTACACCTTC
NA	NA	TRBJ2-3	TRBV2	CASSEVTSSTDTQYF	TGTGCCAGCAGTGAAGTAACTAGTAGCACAGATACGCAGTATTTT
NA	NA	TRBJ1-5	TRBV30	CAWSRDGGQPQHF	TGTGCCTGGAGTAGAGACGGGGGTCAGCCCCAGCATTTT
NA	NA	TRBJ2-7	TRBV4-2	CASSQDIGASSYEQYF	TGTGCCAGCAGCCAAGATATCGGGGCAAGCTCCTACGAGCAGTACTTC
few	NA	TRBJ1-4	TRBV28	CASSPISVEKLFF	TGTGCCAGCAGTCCCATCTCGGTTGAAAAACTGTTTTTT
NA	TRBD2	TRBJ2-3	TRBV7-9	CASSGRLANKRADTQYF	TGTGCCAGCAGCGGACGACTAGCCAACAAGAGGGCAGATACGCAGTATTTT
NA	NA	TRBJ1-1	TRBV9	CASSPRSNMDTEAFF	TGTGCCAGCAGCCCCCGGTCCAATATGGACACTGAAGCTTTCTTT
NA	NA	TRBJ1-1	TRBV28	CASSLLGGRGNTEAFF	TGTGCCAGCAGTTTACTCGGAGGCAGGGGGAACACTGAAGCTTTCTTT
NA	NA	TRBJ2-5	TRBV7-2	CASSLVYQETQYF	TGTGCCAGCAGCTTAGTCTACCAAGAGACCCAGTACTTC
few	NA	TRBJ1-1	TRBV11-2	CASSLNNLNTEAFF	TGTGCCAGCAGCTTAAACAACTTGAACACTGAAGCTTTCTTT
once	NA	TRBJ1-4	TRBV9	CASSPRGGADNEKLFF	TGTGCCAGCAGCCCCCGGGGGGGGGCTGATAATGAAAAACTGTTTTTT
NA	NA	TRBJ2-7	TRBV11-2	CASSFGGPRGEQYF	TGTGCCAGCAGCTTCGGGGGTCCTCGCGGCGAGCAGTACTTC
few	NA	TRBJ1-5	TRBV7-9	CASSLAVGEAQPQHF	TGTGCCAGCAGCTTAGCTGTGGGGGAAGCTCAGCCCCAGCATTTT
NA	NA	TRBJ2-6	TRBV10-2	CASSDPGGSGANVLTF	TGCGCCAGCAGTGATCCTGGGGGTTCTGGGGCCAACGTCCTGACTTTC
NA	NA	TRBJ1-2	TRBV19	CASSWGGVSSGYTF	TGTGCCAGTAGCTGGGGAGGGGTATCCAGCGGCTACACCTTC
NA	NA	TRBJ1-5	TRBV19	CASGGIGRVGQPQHF	TGTGCCAGTGGCGGAATTGGAAGGGTGGGACAGCCCCAGCATTTT
NA	NA	TRBJ2-3	TRBV5-6	CASSFLMLGGTDTQYF	TGTGCCAGCAGCTTCCTAATGTTGGGGGGCACAGATACGCAGTATTTT
once	NA	TRBJ1-5	TRBV21-1	CASSSRGVRNQPQHF	TGTGCCAGCAGCTCCCGAGGGGTCAGAAATCAGCCCCAGCATTTT
NA	NA	TRBJ2-5	TRBV10-3	CAISVVSGETQYF	TGTGCCATCTCGGTGGTGTCTGGGGAGACCCAGTACTTC
NA	NA	TRBJ2-1	TRBV28	CASSLIRGAGIHNEQFF	TGTGCCAGCAGTTTAATCCGTGGGGCGGGGATACACAATGAGCAGTTCTTC
NA	NA	TRBJ2-2	TRBV29-1	CSATGPTNTGELFF	TGCAGCGCAACTGGTCCAACGAACACCGGGGAGCTGTTTTTT
NA	TRBD2	TRBJ2-3	TRBV4-3	CASSQETGGGTDTQYF	TGCGCCAGCAGCCAAGAAACGGGGGGGGGCACAGATACGCAGTATTTT
NA	NA	TRBJ2-7	TRBV11-3	CASSLDEVGEQHF	TGTGCCAGCAGCCTGGACGAGGTGGGCGAGCAGCACTTC
NA	NA	TRBJ2-7	TRBV28	CASRGRWFYEQYF	TGTGCCAGCAGGGGGAGGTGGTTCTACGAGCAGTACTTC
NA	NA	TRBJ2-7	TRBV16	CASSPPSYEQYF	TGTGCCAGCAGCCCCCCTTCCTACGAGCAGTACTTC
NA	TRBD2	TRBJ2-3	TRBV11-1	CASSLVARLADTDTQYF	TGTGCCAGCAGCTTAGTCGCTCGGCTAGCGGACACAGATACGCAGTATTTT
NA	NA	TRBJ1-2	TRBV30	CAKMGSYGYTF	TGTGCCAAAATGGGGAGCTATGGCTACACCTTC
few	NA	TRBJ2-1	TRBV6-1	CASIDQGWDSNEQFF	TGTGCCAGCATTGACCAGGGGTGGGACTCCAATGAGCAGTTCTTC
NA	TRBD1	TRBJ2-4	TRBV28	CASSSTGLGAKNIQYF	TGTGCCAGCAGTTCGACAGGGCTGGGGGCCAAAAACATTCAGTACTTC
NA	NA	TRBJ1-6	TRBV19	CASSAGGNLNSPLHF	TGTGCCAGTTCCGCGGGCGGCAACCTTAATTCACCCCTCCACTTT
NA	TRBD1	TRBJ1-2	TRBV6-4	CASSATGGRGYTF	TGTGCCAGCAGCGCCACAGGGGGCAGGGGCTACACCTTC
NA	TRBD2	TRBJ2-1	TRBV7-9	CASREGLAVWDEQFF	TGTGCCAGCAGGGAAGGACTAGCAGTCTGGGATGAGCAGTTCTTC
few	NA	TRBJ2-7	TRBV20-1	CSARRQYEQYF	TGCAGTGCTAGAAGACAGTACGAGCAGTACTTC
NA	NA	TRBJ2-1	TRBV30	CAWSPGRNEQFF	TGTGCCTGGAGTCCGGGTCGGAATGAGCAGTTCTTC
NA	NA	TRBJ2-3	TRBV5-4	CASSSAGFTDTQYF	TGTGCCAGCAGCTCGGCGGGATTCACAGATACGCAGTATTTT